The present T cell receptor (beta chain) was sequenced within a study of blood T cell repertoires in COVID-19. Background on the study: Samples taken during acute and convalescent COVID-19 were collected in the United States, Italy and Spain. PBMCs, B-cell-depleted T cells, or T cells provided the cDNA or gDNA that made up the material.

Sequencing was performed with immunoSEQ multiplex PCR; in TCRdb, only in-frame clones are kept and a portion is missing. The sample includes 150,000 to 200,000 clones, roughly 84% seen only once; the top ten take about a sixth. Recruitment covered some 25 US areas and drew participants whose ages spanned roughly 18 to 95 years. The CDR3 has 13 residues. The V end lost 6 bases, the J end lost 4 bases, and 12 bases lay between the germline ends. The germline V gene has CDR1 MNHEY and CDR2 SMNVEV (reference sequence). This clone has a single count. Sequenced sample: PBMCs or T cells enriched from blood (not recorded which). This receptor was obtained from a man aged 55-75 years who had recovered from COVID-19. This chain uses TRBV27 with TRBJ1-1; D is possibly TRBD1 (5 bases). CDR3 sequence (DNA): TGTGCCAGCAGCTCCCAGGGCGGCACTGAAGCTTTCTTT. The encoded protein is CASSSQGGTEAFF.